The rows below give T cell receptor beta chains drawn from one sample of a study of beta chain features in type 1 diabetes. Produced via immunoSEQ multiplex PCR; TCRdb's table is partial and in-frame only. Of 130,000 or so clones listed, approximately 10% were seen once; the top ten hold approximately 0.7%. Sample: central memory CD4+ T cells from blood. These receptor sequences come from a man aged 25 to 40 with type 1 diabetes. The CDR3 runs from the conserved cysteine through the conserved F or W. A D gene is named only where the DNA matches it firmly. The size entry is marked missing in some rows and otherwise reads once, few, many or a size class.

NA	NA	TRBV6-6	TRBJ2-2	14	CASSREGDTGELFF	TGTGCCAGCAGCCGTGAGGGGGACACCGGGGAGCTGTTTTTT
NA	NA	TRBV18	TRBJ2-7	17	CASSPPRGQVINYEQYF	TGTGCCAGCTCACCACCGAGAGGGCAGGTTATTAACTACGAGCAGTACTTC
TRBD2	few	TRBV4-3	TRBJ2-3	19	CASSQDVIAGGTSTDTQYF	TGCGCCAGCAGCCAAGATGTAATAGCGGGGGGGACTAGCACAGATACGCAGTATTTT
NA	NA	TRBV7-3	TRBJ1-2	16	CASSLTGPPANYGYTF	TGTGCCAGCAGCTTGACAGGTCCACCGGCTAACTATGGCTACACCTTC
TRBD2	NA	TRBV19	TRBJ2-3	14	CASSLREATDTQYF	TGTGCCAGTAGTCTCCGGGAGGCCACAGATACGCAGTATTTT
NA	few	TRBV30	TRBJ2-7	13	CAWSVLGAGEQYF	TGTGCCTGGAGTGTATTGGGGGCCGGCGAGCAGTACTTC
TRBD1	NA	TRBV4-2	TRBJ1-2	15	CASSQGQGGDYGYTF	TGTGCCAGCAGCCAAGGACAGGGTGGTGACTATGGCTACACCTTC
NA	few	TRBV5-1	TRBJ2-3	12	CASSLTTDTQYF	TGCGCCAGCAGCTTGACAACAGATACGCAGTATTTT
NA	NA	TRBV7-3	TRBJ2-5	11	CASSIGGTQYF	TGTGCCAGCAGTATCGGGGGAACCCAGTACTTC
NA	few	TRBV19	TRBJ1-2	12	CASSAGTYGYTF	TGTGCCAGTAGTGCGGGAACCTATGGCTACACCTTC
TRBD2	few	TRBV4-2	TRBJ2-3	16	CASSQGTSGATDTQYF	TGTGCCAGCAGCCAGGGGACTAGCGGCGCCACAGATACGCAGTATTTT
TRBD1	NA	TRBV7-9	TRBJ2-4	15	CASSLGQGTVNIQYF	TGTGCCAGCAGCCTCGGACAGGGGACGGTGAACATTCAGTACTTC
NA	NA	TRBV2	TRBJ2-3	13	CASSDSTTDTQYF	TGTGCCAGCAGTGACAGTACCACAGATACGCAGTATTTT
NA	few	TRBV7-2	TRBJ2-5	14	CASSPIGAKETQYF	TGTGCCAGCAGCCCGATAGGAGCGAAGGAGACCCAGTACTTC
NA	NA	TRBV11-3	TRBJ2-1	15	CASSLDPQVYNEQFF	TGTGCCAGCAGCTTAGATCCACAGGTCTACAATGAGCAGTTCTTC
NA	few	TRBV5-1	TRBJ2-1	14	CASSFSAGGDEQFF	TGCGCCAGCAGCTTCTCGGCGGGCGGGGATGAGCAGTTCTTC
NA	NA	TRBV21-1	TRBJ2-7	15	CASSKGATGTYEQYF	TGTGCCAGCAGCAAAGGGGCGACGGGGACCTACGAGCAGTACTTC
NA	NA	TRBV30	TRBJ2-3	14	CAWSVGGSTDTQYF	TGTGCCTGGAGTGTCGGGGGAAGCACAGATACGCAGTATTTT
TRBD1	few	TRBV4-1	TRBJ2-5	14	CASSQGTGQETQYF	TGCGCCAGCAGCCAAGGGACAGGTCAAGAGACCCAGTACTTC
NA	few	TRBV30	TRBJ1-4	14	CAWSPSVIRGKLFF	TGTGCCTGGAGTCCAAGTGTGATTCGGGGAAAACTGTTTTTT
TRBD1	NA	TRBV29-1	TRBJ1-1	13	CSVVGTGDTEAFF	TGCAGCGTTGTGGGGACAGGGGACACTGAAGCTTTCTTT
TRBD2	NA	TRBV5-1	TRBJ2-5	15	CASSWGSGVQETQYF	TGCGCCAGCAGCTGGGGTAGCGGGGTTCAAGAGACCCAGTACTTC
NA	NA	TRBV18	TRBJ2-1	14	CASSQQSSYNEQFF	TGTGCCAGCTCACAACAGAGCTCCTACAATGAGCAGTTCTTC
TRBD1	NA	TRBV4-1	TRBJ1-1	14	CASSRGQVYTEAFF	TGCGCCAGCAGCCGTGGACAGGTGTACACTGAAGCTTTCTTT
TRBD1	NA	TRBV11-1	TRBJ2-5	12	CASSSRGQGQYF	TGTGCCAGCAGCTCCCGTGGACAGGGGCAGTACTTC
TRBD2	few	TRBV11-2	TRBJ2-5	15	CASSFTSGGEETQYF	TGTGCCAGCAGCTTTACTAGCGGGGGCGAAGAGACCCAGTACTTC
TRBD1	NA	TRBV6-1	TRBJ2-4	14	CASSETGRLDIQYF	TGTGCCAGCAGTGAGACAGGGCGGTTGGACATTCAGTACTTC
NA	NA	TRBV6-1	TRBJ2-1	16	CASSEGAGPSYNEQFF	TGTGCCAGCAGTGAAGGGGCGGGGCCCTCCTACAATGAGCAGTTCTTC
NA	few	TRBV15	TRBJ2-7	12	CATSSLSYEQYF	TGTGCCACCAGCAGCTTGAGTTACGAGCAGTACTTC
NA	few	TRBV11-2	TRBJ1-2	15	CASSRGRASDYGYTF	TGTGCCAGCAGTCGGGGGAGGGCCTCTGACTATGGCTACACCTTC
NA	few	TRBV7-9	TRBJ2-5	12	CASKAGQETQYF	TGTGCCAGCAAGGCGGGGCAAGAGACCCAGTACTTC